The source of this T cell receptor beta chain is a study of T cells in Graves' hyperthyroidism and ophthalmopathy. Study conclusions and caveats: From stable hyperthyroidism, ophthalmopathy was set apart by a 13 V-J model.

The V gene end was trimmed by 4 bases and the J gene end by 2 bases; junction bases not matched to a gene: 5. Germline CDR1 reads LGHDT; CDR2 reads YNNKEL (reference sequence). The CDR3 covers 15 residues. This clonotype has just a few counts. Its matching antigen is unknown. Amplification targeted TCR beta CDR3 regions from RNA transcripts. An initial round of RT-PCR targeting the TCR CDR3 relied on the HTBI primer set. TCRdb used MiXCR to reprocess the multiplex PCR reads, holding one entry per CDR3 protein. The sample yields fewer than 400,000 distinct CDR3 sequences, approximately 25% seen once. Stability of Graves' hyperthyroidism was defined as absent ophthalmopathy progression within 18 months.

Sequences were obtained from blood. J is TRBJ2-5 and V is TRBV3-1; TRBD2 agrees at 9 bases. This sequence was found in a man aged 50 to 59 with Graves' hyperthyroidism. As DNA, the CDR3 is TGTGCCAGCAGCCTCCTAGCGGGGCCGCAAGAGACCCAGTACTTC. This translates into CASSLLAGPQETQYF.